This is a list of T cell receptor beta chains from one sample in a study of human thymus T cells. Here immunoSEQ multiplex PCR was the method, and the copy in TCRdb shows in-frame clones only, minus some. Altogether roughly 130,000 clones are present, about 93% being singletons, with the ten largest covering around 0.025%. Sequencing was done on a sample of thymus tissue. These receptors all come from a boy under two years old with a congenital heart defect but otherwise immunologically healthy. The CDR3 runs from the conserved cysteine through the conserved F or W. A D gene is named only where the DNA matches it firmly. Rows may omit the clone size; those that give it use once, few, many or a size class.

J gene,clone size,D gene,V gene,CDR3 protein,CDR3 DNA
TRBJ2-5,NA,TRBD1,TRBV7-2,CASSDQGALRETQYF,TGTGCCAGCAGCGATCAGGGGGCTCTAAGGGAGACCCAGTACTTC
TRBJ1-1,NA,NA,TRBV6-5,CASSFVDRPNTEAFF,TGTGCCAGCAGTTTCGTCGACAGGCCGAACACTGAAGCTTTCTTT
TRBJ2-3,NA,NA,TRBV7-2,CASSYSWGVYTDTQYF,TGTGCCAGCAGCTATTCATGGGGGGTCTACACAGATACGCAGTATTTT
TRBJ2-5,NA,NA,TRBV9,CASSVGTPEPTLGEKTQYF,TGTGCCAGCAGCGTAGGGACCCCCGAGCCGACCTTGGGGGAGAAGACCCAGTACTTC
TRBJ1-6,NA,NA,TRBV5-6,CASSLWRRGGVLNSPLHF,TGTGCCAGCAGCTTGTGGCGCCGGGGCGGGGTACTTAATTCACCCCTCCACTTT
TRBJ1-6,few,NA,TRBV2,CASSGRDLDNSPLHF,TGTGCCAGCAGTGGCCGGGACCTAGATAATTCACCCCTCCACTTT
TRBJ2-1,NA,TRBD2,TRBV5-1,CASSLNSGGAIPANEQFF,TGCGCCAGCAGCTTGAATAGCGGGGGGGCAATTCCCGCCAATGAGCAGTTCTTC
TRBJ1-5,NA,NA,TRBV28,CASSPRQRPNQPQHF,TGTGCCAGCAGCCCTAGACAGCGGCCTAATCAGCCCCAGCATTTT
TRBJ2-2,NA,NA,TRBV28,CASSYPTGELFF,TGTGCCAGCAGTTATCCGACCGGGGAGCTGTTTTTT
TRBJ1-2,NA,NA,TRBV5-5,CASSFRTGPGSYGYTF,TGTGCCAGCAGCTTCCGAACAGGCCCTGGAAGCTATGGCTACACCTTC
TRBJ1-2,NA,TRBD1,TRBV6-6,CASSGTGWGYGYTF,TGTGCCAGCAGTGGGACAGGTTGGGGCTATGGCTACACCTTC
TRBJ1-2,NA,NA,TRBV9,CASPRLPAYGYTF,TGTGCCAGCCCCCGTCTACCGGCCTATGGCTACACCTTC
TRBJ2-6,NA,NA,TRBV6-6,CASSRVSGANVLTF,TGTGCCAGCAGTAGGGTCTCTGGGGCCAACGTCCTGACTTTC
TRBJ2-7,few,TRBD2,TRBV5-5,CASSKVAGGLYEQYF,TGTGCCAGCAGCAAGGTAGCGGGGGGGCTGTACGAGCAGTACTTC
TRBJ1-6,NA,NA,TRBV6-1,CAGQRGRSSPLHF,TGTGCCGGACAGAGGGGAAGATCTTCACCCCTCCACTTT
TRBJ2-2,NA,TRBD1,TRBV9,CASSVAAGTGWNTGELFF,TGTGCCAGCAGCGTGGCCGCCGGGACAGGGTGGAACACCGGGGAGCTGTTTTTT
TRBJ2-7,NA,TRBD2,TRBV6-6,CASGRGDTSSYEQYF,TGTGCCAGCGGGCGGGGGGACACAAGCTCCTACGAGCAGTACTTC
TRBJ1-5,NA,TRBD1,TRBV19,CASSMRQGSNQPQHF,TGTGCCAGTAGTATGCGACAGGGGAGCAATCAGCCCCAGCATTTT
TRBJ1-4,NA,NA,TRBV10-1,CASGGKETNEKLFF,TGCGCCAGCGGCGGGAAGGAAACTAATGAAAAACTGTTTTTT
TRBJ1-1,once,NA,TRBV5-1,CASSLLGGTNTEAFF,TGCGCCAGCAGCTTGTTGGGGGGAACGAACACTGAAGCTTTCTTT
TRBJ1-5,NA,NA,TRBV28,CASSSVYSNQPQHF,TGTGCCAGCAGTTCAGTATATAGCAATCAGCCCCAGCATTTT
TRBJ2-3,NA,NA,TRBV19,CASHPRTRNPTDTQYF,TGTGCCAGTCACCCCCGGACACGGAACCCCACAGATACGCAGTATTTT
TRBJ2-3,NA,NA,TRBV5-1,CASSLVPTITQYF,TGCGCCAGCAGCTTGGTACCCACCATTACGCAGTATTTT
TRBJ2-2,NA,TRBD1,TRBV9,CASSVEGAYTGELFF,TGTGCCAGCAGCGTAGAGGGGGCGTACACCGGGGAGCTGTTTTTT
TRBJ1-2,once,TRBD1,TRBV6-6,CASSSRQGKDYGYTF,TGTGCCAGCAGTTCCAGACAGGGGAAAGACTATGGCTACACCTTC
TRBJ2-3,NA,NA,TRBV7-3,CASSSGTRWGDTQYF,TGTGCCAGCAGCTCCGGGACTCGATGGGGAGATACGCAGTATTTT
TRBJ2-1,NA,NA,TRBV11-3,CASTVFRAPKDEQFF,TGTGCCAGCACCGTTTTCCGGGCCCCGAAAGATGAGCAGTTCTTC
TRBJ2-1,NA,NA,TRBV4-2,CASSQGSNEQFF,TGTGCCAGCAGCCAAGGGAGCAATGAGCAGTTCTTC
TRBJ1-6,few,NA,TRBV5-6,CASSLLQGRLRSPLHF,TGTGCCAGCAGCTTGCTGCAGGGAAGGCTTAGATCACCCCTCCACTTT
TRBJ2-1,NA,NA,TRBV7-9,CASSSSSVGGAFLYNEQFF,TGTGCCAGCAGCTCTAGTAGCGTCGGAGGGGCCTTCTTATACAATGAGCAGTTCTTC
TRBJ2-5,NA,NA,TRBV5-8,CASSLGRKKETQYF,TGTGCCAGCAGCTTGGGCCGGAAGAAAGAGACCCAGTACTTC
TRBJ2-7,NA,TRBD2,TRBV29-1,CSVLQRGAGGPYEQYF,TGCAGCGTTCTTCAACGGGGAGCGGGGGGGCCCTACGAGCAGTACTTC
TRBJ2-3,NA,NA,TRBV10-1,CASALRDTDTQYF,TGCGCCAGCGCTTTGCGGGACACAGATACGCAGTATTTT
TRBJ1-5,few,NA,TRBV19,CASSAPGKAGQPQHF,TGTGCCAGTAGTGCCCCCGGAAAGGCCGGACAGCCCCAGCATTTT
TRBJ2-5,NA,NA,TRBV18,CASSPRTKETQYF,TGTGCCAGCTCACCACGTACGAAAGAGACCCAGTACTTC
TRBJ2-6,NA,NA,TRBV7-9,CASSLEGQPSGANVLTF,TGTGCCAGCAGCTTAGAGGGACAACCCTCTGGGGCCAACGTCCTGACTTTC
TRBJ2-7,NA,TRBD2,TRBV4-1,CASSQDGAGEGLPYEQYF,TGCGCCAGCAGCCAAGATGGGGCGGGGGAGGGGCTCCCCTACGAGCAGTACTTC
TRBJ2-3,once,TRBD1,TRBV6-8,CASSYSRTGGNTDTQYF,TGTGCCAGCAGTTACAGTCGGACAGGGGGCAACACAGATACGCAGTATTTT
TRBJ2-5,NA,TRBD2,TRBV25-1,CASSGSGGGPRETQYF,TGTGCCAGCAGTGGATCTGGCGGGGGGCCGAGGGAGACCCAGTACTTC
TRBJ2-1,NA,TRBD2,TRBV15,CATSRKRTSGGAKSYNEQFF,TGTGCCACCAGCAGAAAAAGGACTAGCGGGGGGGCCAAGTCCTACAATGAGCAGTTCTTC
TRBJ2-7,once,TRBD1,TRBV7-9,CASSLEQGSEQYF,TGTGCCAGCAGCTTAGAACAGGGGAGCGAGCAGTACTTC
TRBJ2-5,NA,NA,TRBV27,CASSFTGGSQETQYF,TGTGCCAGCAGTTTTACGGGGGGCTCCCAAGAGACCCAGTACTTC
TRBJ1-1,once,TRBD1,TRBV5-1,CASSLGTGGPNTEAFF,TGCGCCAGCAGCTTGGGGACAGGGGGCCCAAACACTGAAGCTTTCTTT
TRBJ2-1,NA,TRBD2,TRBV4-2,CASSRRGPSGGAHNEQFF,TGTGCCAGCAGCCGGAGGGGCCCTTCCGGGGGGGCCCACAATGAGCAGTTCTTC
TRBJ2-1,once,NA,TRBV19,CASSPDGPLTPYNEQFF,TGTGCCAGTAGTCCCGACGGACCATTAACCCCCTACAATGAGCAGTTCTTC
TRBJ1-3,NA,NA,TRBV6-1,CASSELGGLSGNTIYF,TGTGCCAGCAGTGAATTGGGGGGCCTCTCTGGAAACACCATATATTTT
TRBJ1-2,NA,TRBD1,TRBV5-1,CASSRTGKNGYTF,TGCGCCAGCAGCCGGACAGGGAAGAATGGCTACACCTTC
TRBJ2-2,NA,TRBD2,TRBV5-1,CASSPRLARAGELFF,TGCGCCAGCAGCCCGCGACTAGCGAGAGCCGGGGAGCTGTTTTTT
TRBJ1-3,NA,TRBD1,TRBV6-1,CASSEAGGDSGNTIYF,TGTGCCAGCAGTGAAGCAGGGGGCGACTCTGGAAACACCATATATTTT
TRBJ1-6,NA,NA,TRBV6-5,CASRTPGLGGAPLHF,TGTGCCAGCAGGACACCGGGACTGGGGGGCGCACCCCTCCACTTT
TRBJ1-2,NA,NA,TRBV4-2,CASSQDRGYGYTF,TGTGCCAGCAGCCAAGATAGAGGGTATGGCTACACCTTC
TRBJ2-7,NA,TRBD2,TRBV14,CASSQEVLAGAPYEQYF,TGTGCCAGCAGCCAAGAGGTCCTAGCGGGGGCCCCCTACGAGCAGTACTTC
TRBJ1-6,once,NA,TRBV30,CAWRQGSYNSPLHF,TGTGCCTGGAGGCAGGGTTCCTATAATTCACCCCTCCACTTT